Following are 9 T cell receptor beta chains from one sample sequenced in a study of control samples from healthy donors and cancer patients. The method was immunoSEQ multiplex PCR; TCRdb's version includes in-frame clones alone and lacks a portion of them. Of approximately 150,000 clones listed, 91% are singletons. Sample: blood. The receptors were gathered from a man younger than 40 in good health.

The gene calls are TRBV7-2 and TRBJ1-1; weak D call: TRBD1 (5 bases). Germline V gene data show CDR1 as SGHTA and CDR2 as FQGNSA. V shed 7 bases and J shed 5 bases, with 14 bases lying between them. This CDR3 region has 13 residues. For the CDR3, the DNA is TGTGCCAGCACCTCAGAGGGGTGGACTGAAGCTTTCTTT. This encodes CASTSEGWTEAFF.

CDR3 in DNA: TGCGCCAGCAGCCCAATCACAGGGGACACTGAAGCTTTCTTT. Amino acid sequence: CASSPITGDTEAFF. The chain recombines TRBV5-1 with TRBJ1-1, with TRBD1 matching over 7 bases. Germline CDR1 reads SGHRS; CDR2 reads YFSETQ. V lost 4 bases to trimming and J lost 3 bases; unmatched junction nucleotides: 6. The CDR3 totals 14 residues.

V gene TRBV5-1 combines with J gene TRBJ2-2; 10 bases agree with TRBD2. Germline values: CDR1 SGHRS, CDR2 YFSETQ. The CDR3 extends over 15 amino acids. V dropped 4 bases and J dropped 5; count of bases not matched to a gene: 5. This CDR3 reads CASSIAGGLTGELFF. DNA for the CDR3: TGCGCCAGCAGCATAGCGGGGGGACTTACCGGGGAGCTGTTTTTT.

The chain carries TRBV7-2 and TRBJ2-7; D might be TRBD2 (7 bases). The germline CDR1 and CDR2 sequences are SGHTA and FQGNSA. With 5 bases removed from V and 8 bases from J, the gap between germline ends came to 19 bases. This CDR3 contains 14 residues. The CDR3 here is CASSISSGGLKQYF. For the CDR3, the DNA is TGTGCCAGCAGCATAAGTTCGGGGGGCCTTAAGCAGTACTTC.

CDR3 nucleotide sequence: TGTGCCAGCAGTTCCGGACGGGGTTCACCCCTCCACTTT. Residues: CASSSGRGSPLHF. The chain is built from TRBV6-6 and TRBJ1-6; D is unclear. The CDR3 spans 13 residues. Looked up from germline, CDR1 is MNHNY and CDR2 is SVGAGI (reference sequence). The V end lost 4 bases, the J end lost 9 bases, and 10 bases lay between the germline ends.

The chain is built from TRBV5-8 and TRBJ2-1, with 13 bases matching TRBD2. Germline assignment: CDR1 SGHTS and CDR2 YDEGEE. V lost 4 bases to trimming and J lost 4 bases; unmatched junction nucleotides: 5. The CDR3 has 16 residues. CDR3 loop: CASSTSGGALYNEQFF. CDR3 sequence (DNA): TGTGCCAGCAGCACTAGCGGGGGGGCCCTTTACAATGAGCAGTTCTTC.

V is TRBV5-1 and J is TRBJ2-7; a possible D gene is TRBD2 (6 bases). Germline V gives CDR1 SGHRS, CDR2 YFSETQ. Trimming shortened V by 4 bases and J by 5 bases, and 16 bases separated the two germline ends. The CDR3 length is 14 residues. CDR3 sequence: CASSPDLGRNEQYF. CDR3 nucleotide sequence: TGCGCCAGCAGCCCGGACCTGGGGAGGAACGAGCAGTACTTC.

This rearrangement joins TRBV29-1 to TRBJ2-2; 12 bases line up with TRBD1. The CDR3 length is 14 residues. Germline values: CDR1 SQVTM, CDR2 ANQGSEA. With V trimmed by 6 bases and J by 7 bases, 6 bases remained unmatched. The CDR3 here is CSVTGTGGIGELFF. For the CDR3, the DNA is TGCAGCGTCACCGGGACAGGGGGCATCGGGGAGCTGTTTTTT.

This chain uses TRBV27 with TRBJ1-2, with 7 bases that match TRBD1. CDR3 size: 14 residues. J was trimmed by 4 bases and V by 3 bases; bases with no gene match: 5. In germline, CDR1 is MNHEY, CDR2 SMNVEV (reference sequence). This CDR3 is CASSFQGGGYGYTF. The CDR3 DNA sequence: TGTGCCAGCAGTTTCCAAGGGGGCGGCTATGGCTACACCTTC.